Listed here are 23 T cell receptor beta chains from one sample, sequenced in a study of OX40 agonist ivuxolimab in advanced cancers. Assay used: immunoSEQ multiplex PCR; TCRdb lists only in-frame clones, some missing. The data contain 35,000 to 45,000 clones, approximately 87% of them singletons. This sample comprised CD4+ or CD8+ T cells sorted from blood, obtained in a trial of the OX40 agonist ivuxolimab. The receptors stem from an adult with an advanced solid tumor such as melanoma, head and neck, liver or kidney cancer.

The chain has TRBV19 and TRBJ2-5; TRBD1 agrees at 9 bases. The CDR3 extends over 15 amino acids. J lost 1 base, V lost 5 bases, and 5 bases had no gene match. Per the germline V gene, CDR1 is LNHDA and CDR2 is SQIVND (reference sequence). CDR3 sequence reads: CASSLLGQGQETQYF. The CDR3 DNA is TGTGCCAGTAGTCTCTTGGGACAGGGCCAAGAGACCCAGTACTTC.

This chain uses TRBV11-2 with TRBJ2-3; D is unresolved. The CDR3 spans 13 residues. Trimming cost V 5 bases and J 2 bases, with 8 bases left between them. CDR1 and CDR2 (germline): SGHAT, FQNNGV. The CDR3 DNA is TGTGCCAGCAGCCCACCCCCCACAGATACGCAGTATTTT. It is translated as CASSPPPTDTQYF. The full variable domain, its missing parts supplied by reference TRBV11-2 and TRBJ2-3, is EAGVAQSPRYKIIEKRQSVAFWCNPISGHATLYWYQQILGQGPKLLIQFQNNGVVDDSQLPKDRFSAERLKGVDSTLKIQPAKLEDSAVYLCASSPPPTDTQYFGPGTRLTVL.

The chain has TRBV2 and TRBJ2-4; D is undetermined. The ends were cut back, 0 bases at V and 0 bases at J, with 6 bases in the middle. The germline V gene has CDR1 SNHLY and CDR2 FYNNEI. The CDR3 runs 15 residues. Here the CDR3 DNA reads TGTGCCAGCAGTGAAGCGCCGGTAGCCAAAAACATTCAGTACTTC. Amino acids: CASSEAPVAKNIQYF.

The J gene is TRBJ2-3, the V gene TRBV30, with 11 positions matching TRBD2. The CDR3 extends over 15 amino acids. CDR1 and CDR2 (germline): GTSNPN, SVGIG (reference sequence). V shed 3 bases and J 6 bases; nucleotides not matched to a gene: 8. Written as DNA, the CDR3 is TGTGCCTGGAGCGAGAATAGCGGGAGGGCCGATACGCAGTATTTT. Amino acid sequence: CAWSENSGRADTQYF.

This chain links TRBV5-1 with TRBJ2-7; D is ambiguous. Germline V gene data show CDR1 as SGHRS and CDR2 as YFSETQ. V lost 4 bases and J lost 6, with 17 bases in between. The CDR3 is made up of 14 amino acids. The CDR3 DNA follows: TGCGCCAGCAGCCTTCCGGGCGCCGTATCCGAGCAGTACTTC. Translating it yields CASSLPGAVSEQYF.

The J gene is TRBJ1-4, the V gene TRBV29-1; 7 bases are shared with TRBD1. The CDR3 covers 13 residues. CDR1 and CDR2 (germline): SQVTM, ANQGSEA. V lost 6 bases, J lost 8 bases, and 9 bases stayed unmatched. The CDR3, as DNA: TGCAGCGTGGGCGACAGGGTTGGGGAAAAACTGTTTTTT. It codes for CSVGDRVGEKLFF.

The chain recombines TRBV7-8 with TRBJ2-4; D call uncertain. V shed 3 bases and J shed 0 bases, with 9 bases lying between them. CDR3 size: 15 residues. Germline CDR1 and CDR2: SGHVS and FQNEAQ. The CDR3 DNA is TGTGCCAGCAGCTTTCAAGGGCTAGCCAAAAACATTCAGTACTTC. It encodes CASSFQGLAKNIQYF.

The chain links TRBV13 to TRBJ2-6; the D gene could be TRBD1 or TRBD2 (5 bases each). CDR3 size: 16 residues. The germline V and J ends were trimmed by 5 bases and 0 bases, with 11 bases remaining between them. The germline CDR1 and CDR2 sequences are PRHDT and FYEKMQ (reference sequence). CDR3 sequence reads: CASSQGRLSGANVLTF. In DNA, the CDR3 is TGTGCCAGCAGCCAGGGACGCCTCTCTGGGGCCAACGTCCTGACTTTC.

The chain is built from TRBV28 and TRBJ1-2; D is uncertain. The germline CDR1 and CDR2 sequences are MDHEN and SYDVKM. There are 12 residues in the CDR3. The ends were cut back, 7 bases at V and 6 bases at J, with 12 bases in the middle. The CDR3 coding sequence is TGTGCCAGCACTATGAGTGAAAATGGCTACACCTTC. It yields the protein CASTMSENGYTF.

This chain uses TRBV5-1 with TRBJ2-7, with 14 nucleotides matching TRBD2. Trimming cost V 0 bases and J 6 bases; bases outside gene matches: 11. This CDR3 has 18 amino acids. Germline V lookup: CDR1 SGHRS, CDR2 YFSETQ. The CDR3 region has the DNA TGCGCCAGCAGCTTGGGACTAGCGGGAGGGTCAAAAGAGCGCGAGCAGTACTTC. Translating gives CASSLGLAGGSKEREQYF. Full variable domain (outside the CDR3, taken from reference TRBV5-1 and TRBJ2-7): KAGVTQTPRYLIKTRGQQVTLSCSPISGHRSVSWYQQTPGQGLQFLFEYFSETQRNKGNFPGRFSGRQFSNSRSEMNVSTLELGDSALYLCASSLGLAGGSKEREQYFGPGTRLTVT.

J is TRBJ2-1 and V is TRBV7-8, with 7 bases fitting TRBD1. Losses at the gene ends were 6 bases for V and 3 bases for J; bases not matched to a gene: 8. This CDR3 comprises 15 residues. Germline-derived CDR1 and CDR2 are SGHVS and FQNEAQ. The CDR3 is CASRREPGGYNEQFF. In DNA, the CDR3 is TGTGCCAGCAGGCGCGAGCCAGGGGGCTACAATGAGCAGTTCTTC.

The chain joins TRBV6-4 to TRBJ2-3, with TRBD2 identical over 10 bases. Germline CDR1 is MRHNA and CDR2 is SNTAGT. V trimming: 2 bases; J trimming: 4 bases; junction bases outside the gene matches: 3. The CDR3 spans 15 residues. In DNA form, the CDR3 reads TGTGCCAGCAGTGACCTAGCGGGAGACGCAGATACGCAGTATTTT. This codes for CASSDLAGDADTQYF.

By share, this clone ranks as medium-sized (0.01 to 0.1%). This chain joins TRBV5-8 and TRBJ1-2; no clear D gene. The CDR3 totals 13 residues. Germline lookup yields CDR1 SGHTS and CDR2 YDEGEE. Deletions cut 0 bases from V and 2 bases from J, with 5 bases between. CDR3 loop: CASSLDQNYGYTF. DNA for the CDR3: TGTGCCAGCAGCTTGGATCAGAACTATGGCTACACCTTC.

The chain recombines TRBV7-9 with TRBJ1-1; no clear D. V was trimmed by 6 bases and J by 8 bases, leaving 10 bases between them. The CDR3 runs 11 residues. Germline V CDR1 and CDR2: SEHNR, FQNEAQ (reference sequence). Here the CDR3 DNA reads TGTGCCAGCAGGGAAAGGGTGGAAGCTTTCTTT. Translating it yields CASRERVEAFF.

The rearrangement joins TRBV2 to TRBJ2-1; 10 nucleotides agree with TRBD2. V lost 6 bases and J lost 3; bases outside the gene matches: 8. CDR1 and CDR2 (germline): SNHLY, FYNNEI. The CDR3 extends over 16 amino acids. Written as DNA, the CDR3 is TGTGCCAGCAGGGCTTTAGCGGGAGGAATCTACAATGAGCAGTTCTTC. Translation gives CASRALAGGIYNEQFF.

V gene TRBV7-6 combines with J gene TRBJ1-4, with 11 bases identical to TRBD1. The V and J ends lost 5 bases and 6 bases, in that order; junction bases with no gene match: 5. CDR3 length: 15 amino acids. Per the germline V gene, CDR1 is SGHVS and CDR2 is FNYEAQ. CDR3 DNA: TGTGCCAGCAGCCCCGGACAGGGGGCGTATGAAAAACTGTTTTTT. The encoded protein is CASSPGQGAYEKLFF.

The chain links TRBV5-4 to TRBJ2-3; D is undetermined. Germline lookup yields CDR1 SGHNT and CDR2 YYREEE (reference sequence). V lost 1 base, J lost 11 bases, and 11 bases lay in between. This CDR3 is built from 12 residues. CDR3 DNA: TGTGCCAGCAGCTTGCTAGACTTCGAGCAGTATTTT. Its translation is CASSLLDFEQYF.

The chain combines TRBV19 with TRBJ2-6, with TRBD1 as a possible D gene (5 bases). V dropped 3 bases and J dropped 4 bases, with 13 bases sitting between them. There are 16 residues in the CDR3. The V gene's germline CDR1 is LNHDA and CDR2 SQIVND (reference sequence). The CDR3 DNA reads TGTGCCAGTAGTATGGCTGGGGCGCAGGGGGCCAACGTCCTGACTTTC. Amino acids: CASSMAGAQGANVLTF.

V gene TRBV19 combines with J gene TRBJ2-7; possible D gene TRBD2, 6 bases. The length of the CDR3 is 13 residues. Germline CDR1 and CDR2: LNHDA and SQIVND (reference sequence). Deletions cut 4 bases from V and 3 bases from J, with 10 bases between. In DNA, the CDR3 is TGTGCCAGTAGTAGGTTTAGCGGCTACGAGCAGTACTTC. Protein sequence: CASSRFSGYEQYF.

This rearrangement joins TRBV7-3 to TRBJ2-3; 7 nucleotides line up with TRBD2. The CDR3 has 16 residues. V dropped 3 bases and J dropped 0; count of bases not matched to a gene: 6. Germline CDR1 reads SGHTA; CDR2 reads FQGTGA. CDR3 coding DNA: TGTGCCAGCAGCTTTTTTTTAGCGGGCAGCACAGATACGCAGTATTTT. It is translated as CASSFFLAGSTDTQYF. The full variable domain, its missing parts supplied by reference TRBV7-3 and TRBJ2-3, is GAGVSQTPSNKVTEKGKYVELRCDPISGHTALYWYRQSLGQGPEFLIYFQGTGAADDSGLPNDRFFAVRPEGSVSTLKIQRTERGDSAVYLCASSFFLAGSTDTQYFGPGTRLTVL.

This sequence joins TRBV10-1 and TRBJ2-3, with 9 positions matching TRBD1. V trimming: 4 bases; J trimming: 6 bases; junction bases outside the gene matches: 5. CDR1 and CDR2 from the germline V gene are WNHNN and SYGVQD (reference sequence). The CDR3 extends over 14 amino acids. In nucleotides, the CDR3 is TGCGCCAGCAGTGCACAGGGGGCGCAGGATACGCAGTATTTT. This encodes CASSAQGAQDTQYF.

The sample holds one count of this clone. This chain connects TRBV7-9 to TRBJ2-6; perhaps D is TRBD1 or TRBD2 (6 bases each). The CDR3 runs 18 residues. Germline CDR1 and CDR2: SEHNR and FQNEAQ (reference sequence). Trimming removed 8 bases at V and 0 bases at J, with 20 bases between. The CDR3 sequence: CASGGTKGGSSGANVLTF. In DNA form, the CDR3 reads TGTGCCAGCGGAGGAACTAAGGGGGGCTCCTCTGGGGCCAACGTCCTGACTTTC.

The gene calls are TRBV5-6 and TRBJ2-1, with 9 nucleotides matching TRBD1. V lost 0 bases, J lost 5 bases, and 6 bases stayed unmatched. Germline assignment: CDR1 SGHDT and CDR2 YYEEEE. The length of the CDR3 is 16 residues. The CDR3, as DNA: TGTGCCAGCAGCTTGGTTGGGGACAGGGTAAACAATGAGCAGTTCTTC. Translated: CASSLVGDRVNNEQFF.